One and the same sample provided the 5 T cell receptor beta chains below, sequenced in a study of T cells after posttransplantation cyclophosphamide. Assay: immunoSEQ multiplex PCR; the TCRdb copy retains only in-frame clones and omits some. The sample has tens of thousands of clones, none seen only once. Material for sequencing was PBMCs. The origin of the receptors is a man aged 35 to 55 in good health, CMV-negative, and a related stem cell transplant donor.

This clone has ten or more counts. The chain uses TRBV29-1 and TRBJ1-1; unclear D gene. Trimming shortened V by 6 bases and J by 4 bases, and 9 bases separated the two germline ends. The CDR3 contains 11 residues. Germline V gives CDR1 SQVTM, CDR2 ANQGSEA. CDR3 residues: CSVRVATEAFF. CDR3 coding DNA: TGCAGCGTCCGGGTGGCCACTGAAGCTTTCTTT.

Ten or more counts support this clone. This chain connects TRBV11-3 to TRBJ2-3; D unresolved. Trimming stripped 6 bases from V and 5 bases from J, with 6 bases between. CDR3 length equals 11 residues. CDR1 SGHNT and CDR2 YENEEA come from the germline V gene. CDR3 protein: CASSSGDTQYF. CDR3 DNA: TGTGCCAGCAGTTCCGGAGATACGCAGTATTTT.

This clone was seen many times. The CDR3 spells CASSVGDILSGANVLTF. For the CDR3, the DNA is TGTGCCAGCAGCGTAGGGGACATTCTCTCTGGGGCCAACGTCCTGACTTTC. The chain employs TRBV9 and TRBJ2-6; possibly TRBD1 for D (6 bases). The V gene lost 0 bases and the J gene lost 0 bases, with 10 bases spanning the gap. CDR1 and CDR2 from the germline V gene are SGDLS and YYNGEE. CDR3 length equals 17 residues.

This clone was detected ten times or more. The chain couples TRBV5-1 to TRBJ1-1; a possible D gene is TRBD1 (5 bases). The CDR3 is 18 residues long. V lost 0 bases and J lost 5, with 23 bases in between. Germline V gene data show CDR1 as SGHRS and CDR2 as YFSETQ. CDR3: CASSLEPPQGGVGTEAFF. The CDR3 region has the DNA TGCGCCAGCAGCTTGGAGCCCCCGCAGGGAGGCGTGGGGACTGAAGCTTTCTTT.

This clone was picked up many times. CDR3: CASSLVTSGKNNEQFF. The CDR3 DNA follows: TGTGCCAGCAGCTTAGTAACTAGCGGAAAGAACAATGAGCAGTTCTTC. The chain couples TRBV7-6 to TRBJ2-1; 8 bases are shared with TRBD2. Germline V gives CDR1 SGHVS, CDR2 FNYEAQ. The CDR3 runs 16 residues. J lost 5 bases, V lost 1 base, and 7 bases had no gene match.